A single T cell receptor (beta chain) is shown here with its context. Its specificity is not known. The data originate from a study of cytomegalovirus exposure and HLA in healthy donors. Germline values: CDR1 LGHNA, CDR2 YSLEER. V lost 1 base to trimming and J lost 2 bases, with 12 bases between them. The CDR3 runs 15 residues. PCR employed 60 Vbeta and 13 Jbeta primers. Only in-frame clones appear in the TCRdb table, and some are missing; sequencing was by immunoSEQ multiplex PCR. The repertoire consists of 160,000 or so clones, with 82% occurring once and the leading ten covering more than 6.5%. Overall study findings and caveats: The authors considered a cluster of highly shared sequence variants likely to be a sequencing artifact. One variant, a missense change in DCLRE1C, was linked in a later analysis to TCR beta V- and J-gene trimming.

V usage is TRBV4-3 and J usage is TRBJ2-7; perhaps TRBD2 as D (6 bases). Sequencing was performed on PBMCs. This clonotype was obtained from a woman in her forties or fifties in good health and CMV-seropositive. The CDR3 DNA follows: TGCGCCAGCAGCCAAGGTCGAGCGGGTACCTACGAGCAGTACTTC. It is translated as CASSQGRAGTYEQYF.